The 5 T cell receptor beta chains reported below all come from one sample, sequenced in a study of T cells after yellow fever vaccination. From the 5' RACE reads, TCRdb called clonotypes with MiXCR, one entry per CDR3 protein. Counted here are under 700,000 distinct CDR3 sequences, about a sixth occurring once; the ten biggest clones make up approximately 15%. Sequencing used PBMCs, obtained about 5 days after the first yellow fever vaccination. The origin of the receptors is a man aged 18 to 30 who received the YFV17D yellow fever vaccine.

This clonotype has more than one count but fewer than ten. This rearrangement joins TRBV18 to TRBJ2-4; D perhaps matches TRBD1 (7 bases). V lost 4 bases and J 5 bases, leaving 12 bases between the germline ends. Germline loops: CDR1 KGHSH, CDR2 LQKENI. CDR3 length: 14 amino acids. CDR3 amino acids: CASSRGGTENIQYF. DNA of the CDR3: TGTGCCAGCTCACGAGGAGGGACAGAAAACATTCAGTACTTC.

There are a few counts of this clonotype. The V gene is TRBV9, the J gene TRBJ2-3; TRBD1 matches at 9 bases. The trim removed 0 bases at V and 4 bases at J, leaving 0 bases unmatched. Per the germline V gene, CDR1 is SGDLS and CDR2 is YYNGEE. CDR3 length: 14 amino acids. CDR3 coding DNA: TGTGCCAGCAGCGTAGGGACAGGGGCAGATACGCAGTATTTT. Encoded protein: CASSVGTGADTQYF.

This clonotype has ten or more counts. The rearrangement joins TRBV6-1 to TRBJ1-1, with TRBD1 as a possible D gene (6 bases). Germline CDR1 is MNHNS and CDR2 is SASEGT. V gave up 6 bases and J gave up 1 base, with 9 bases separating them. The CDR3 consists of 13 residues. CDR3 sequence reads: CASRDSANTEAFF. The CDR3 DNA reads TGTGCCAGCAGGGACAGCGCGAACACTGAAGCTTTCTTT.

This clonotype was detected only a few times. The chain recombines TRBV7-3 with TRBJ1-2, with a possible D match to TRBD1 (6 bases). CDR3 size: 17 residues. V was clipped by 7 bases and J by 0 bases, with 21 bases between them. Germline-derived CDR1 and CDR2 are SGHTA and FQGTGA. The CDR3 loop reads CASTPLPGTPANYGYTF. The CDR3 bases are TGTGCCAGCACCCCCCTGCCCGGGACACCAGCTAACTATGGCTACACCTTC.

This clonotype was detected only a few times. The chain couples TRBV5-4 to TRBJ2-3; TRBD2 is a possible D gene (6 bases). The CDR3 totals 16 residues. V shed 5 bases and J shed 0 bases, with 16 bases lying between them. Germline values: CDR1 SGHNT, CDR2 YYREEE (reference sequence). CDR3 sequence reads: CASRPSRGVSTDTQYF. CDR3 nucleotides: TGTGCCAGCAGACCGTCTCGCGGGGTTAGCACAGATACGCAGTATTTT. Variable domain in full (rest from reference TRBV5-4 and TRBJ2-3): ETGVTQSPTHLIKTRGQQVTLRCSSQSGHNTVSWYQQALGQGPQFIFQYYREEENGRGNFPPRFSGLQFPNYSSELNVNALELDDSALYLCASRPSRGVSTDTQYFGPGTRLTVL.